The entry that follows covers one TCR beta chain sequence. Its antigen is as yet unknown. The data are from a study of siplizumab effects on memory and regulatory T cells. Broader study findings: Just a small share of alloreactive clones was traced back to unstimulated subsets.

The assay covered 75,000 to 100,000 TCR templates per sample. Repertoires were generated with immunoSEQ multiplex PCR, while TCRdb's copy carries only in-frame clones and drops some. The sample includes 100,000 or so clones, about 95% of them seen just once. The TCR was taken from a human donor in good health. Material: Tregs sorted from blood.

The CDR3 DNA reads as TGTGCCAGCCGGAGGGCCGTCGAGGAGGTTGAGCAGTTCTTC. This gives the protein CASRRAVEEVEQFF. The chain has TRBV11-2 and TRBJ2-1; a possible D gene is TRBD2 (6 bases). Trimming pared 8 bases from V and 9 bases from J, leaving 20 bases between. CDR1 SGHAT and CDR2 FQNNGV come from the germline V gene. CDR3 length: 14 residues.